The clone carrying this TCR beta chain was seen a few times. It was RNA transcripts that yielded the amplified TCR beta CDR3 regions. RT-PCR in the first round (using the HTBI primer set) targeted the TCR CDR3. TCRdb fed the multiplex PCR reads into MiXCR, producing one record per CDR3 protein. This table has 500,000 to 750,000 distinct CDR3 sequences, about 14% appearing once. These data are taken from a study of T cells in Graves' hyperthyroidism and ophthalmopathy. The CDR3 sequence is 15 residues long. Trimming cost V 0 bases and J 3 bases, with 13 bases left between them. Germline V gives CDR1 SGHKS, CDR2 YYEKEE (reference sequence).

The chain links TRBV5-5 to TRBJ2-7, with D perhaps TRBD2 (5 bases). Sequencing used blood. This sequence originates from a woman between 18 and 30 years old with Graves' ophthalmopathy. Here the CDR3 reads CASSLVSEGFYEQYF. The CDR3 DNA reads TGTGCCAGCAGCTTGGTGTCAGAGGGTTTCTACGAGCAGTACTTC.